These T cell receptor beta chains were read from a single sample in a study of early T cells in non-severe SARS-CoV-2 infection. Each CDR3 protein is one row after TCRdb ran MiXCR on the 5' RACE reads. The profile shows fewer than 40,000 distinct CDR3 sequences, approximately 5.5% of them singletons. What was sequenced was whole blood. Every receptor here comes from an adult who was a healthcare worker with PCR-confirmed SARS-CoV-2 infection or an uninfected control (not recorded which). Both conserved end residues are part of each CDR3. The D gene is left open where the match is weak. Rows may omit the clone size; those that give it use once, few, many or a size class.

D: -; J: TRBJ2-2; V: TRBV9; size: few; DNA: TGTGCCAGCAGCGAGGCCGTTCTCACCGGGGAGCTGTTTTTT; CDR3: CASSEAVLTGELFF
D: -; J: TRBJ1-3; V: TRBV6-1; size: -; DNA: TGTGCCAGCAGTGAAGCGCCGGCCTTAAGGTCTGGAAACACCATATATTTT; CDR3: CASSEAPALRSGNTIYF
D: -; J: TRBJ2-1; V: TRBV20-1; size: many; DNA: TGCAGTGCTAGAGGCCTAGCGAACAACAATGAGCAGTTCTTC; CDR3: CSARGLANNNEQFF
D: TRBD2; J: TRBJ2-7; V: TRBV27; size: -; DNA: TGTGCCAGCAGTTCGAGACTAGCGGGGACGATTGTGCAGTACTTC; CDR3: CASSSRLAGTIVQYF
D: TRBD1; J: TRBJ2-5; V: TRBV7-9; size: -; DNA: TGTGCCAGCAGCCCAGGACAGGGGGGATCAGAGACCCAGTACTTC; CDR3: CASSPGQGGSETQYF
D: TRBD2; J: TRBJ2-3; V: TRBV10-1; size: -; DNA: TGCGCCAGCAGTGAGGGTACAGCGGGAGCCTCAGATACGCAGTATTTT; CDR3: CASSEGTAGASDTQYF
D: -; J: TRBJ1-1; V: TRBV6-5; size: few; DNA: TGTGCCAGCAGTTACTCGCCAGGGATTACTGAAGCTTTCTTT; CDR3: CASSYSPGITEAFF
D: TRBD1; J: TRBJ1-1; V: TRBV28; size: many; DNA: TGTGCCAGCAGTCAAGGGGGACAGGAAGCTTTCTTT; CDR3: CASSQGGQEAFF
D: TRBD1; J: TRBJ1-1; V: TRBV4-1; size: many; DNA: TGCGCCAGCAGCCAACCGGGACAGGGACCTGAAGCTTTCTTT; CDR3: CASSQPGQGPEAFF
D: -; J: TRBJ2-1; V: TRBV11-2; size: medium-sized; DNA: TGTGCCAGCAGCTTAGTTAGACAGGCCTTTGGGGATGAGCAGTTCTTC; CDR3: CASSLVRQAFGDEQFF
D: -; J: TRBJ2-7; V: TRBV19; size: many; DNA: TGTGCCAGTAGCGCCACAGGAGGGATATACGAGCAGTACTTC; CDR3: CASSATGGIYEQYF
D: -; J: TRBJ2-3; V: TRBV6-6; size: -; DNA: TGTGCCAGCAGTTACGGGAGCACAGATACGCAGTATTTT; CDR3: CASSYGSTDTQYF
D: -; J: TRBJ1-2; V: TRBV20-1; size: few; DNA: TGCAGTGCTAGAGATCAGGGGTCTAACTATGGCTACACCTTC; CDR3: CSARDQGSNYGYTF
D: -; J: TRBJ1-3; V: TRBV11-3; size: -; DNA: TGTGCCAGCAGCTCATTGACGACATATCCTGGAAACACCATATATTTT; CDR3: CASSSLTTYPGNTIYF